Following are 3 T cell receptor beta chains from one sample sequenced in a study of control samples from healthy donors and cancer patients. Profiling relied on immunoSEQ multiplex PCR, and the TCRdb table lists in-frame clones only, not all of them. The table includes some 90,000 clones, around 90% detected once. Sequenced sample: blood. The source of these receptors is a woman aged 60-70 years in good health.

V and J are TRBV2 and TRBJ2-1, with 7 bases that match TRBD1. With V trimmed by 8 bases and J by 9 bases, 16 bases remained unmatched. In germline, CDR1 is SNHLY, CDR2 FYNNEI. CDR3 length: 15 amino acids. This chain's CDR3 is CASLREGGYDTEQFF. The CDR3 DNA is TGTGCCAGCCTGAGGGAAGGGGGCTATGATACTGAGCAGTTCTTC.

The chain carries TRBV29-1 and TRBJ2-3, with TRBD1 matching over 7 bases. The germline CDR1 and CDR2 sequences are SQVTM and ANQGSEA. The CDR3 totals 14 residues. After removal of 2 bases from V and 5 bases from J, the junction contained 7 bases not matched to a gene. For the CDR3, the DNA is TGCAGCGTTGAAACAGGGGCGAGGGGAGATACGCAGTATTTT. Translated: CSVETGARGDTQYF.

V is TRBV14 and J is TRBJ2-7; D tentatively reads TRBD1 or TRBD2 (6 bases each). Germline loops: CDR1 SGHDN, CDR2 FVKESK. V was pared by 2 bases and J by 10 bases, with 24 bases between. CDR3 length: 16 amino acids. The CDR3 DNA reads as TGTGCCAGCAGCCAAAGCAGTGGGAGTAAGGGGGGCAAACAGTACTTC. Translation: CASSQSSGSKGGKQYF.